This TCR beta chain was sequenced in a study of blood T cells in healthy people across ages. It was with a sample-barcoded 5' primer and a J-beta primer mix that a second PCR of about 7 to 12 cycles was run. All samples gave at least 2.5 million CDR3-containing paired-end reads. TCRdb passed the 5' RACE reads through MiXCR, listing each CDR3 protein once. The sample records around 820,000 distinct CDR3 sequences, 25% being singletons. Trimming left V 0 bases short and J 6 bases short, with 9 bases between. Per the germline V gene, CDR1 is SGHTA and CDR2 is FQGTGA. This CDR3 region has 14 residues. This clonotype was counted only a few times. A further study also used this sample, focusing on T cells of mothers and their children.

The source material was blood. This rearrangement joins TRBV7-3 to TRBJ2-1; no clear D gene. The clonotype comes from a boy between 10 and 17 years old in good health. Written as DNA, the CDR3 is TGTGCCAGCAGCTTAACGGACGTAACCAATGAGCAGTTCTTC. It yields the protein CASSLTDVTNEQFF.